A single T cell receptor beta chain is shown here with its context. The data originate from a study of cytomegalovirus exposure and HLA in healthy donors. Germline V gene data show CDR1 as SGHDN and CDR2 as FVKESK. Trimming took 0 bases from V and 10 from J, leaving 12 bases between them. The CDR3 contains 13 residues. In the PCR, 60 Vbeta and 13 Jbeta primers were used. Assay used: immunoSEQ multiplex PCR; TCRdb lists only in-frame clones, some missing. This table has roughly 150,000 clones, about 77% appearing once. This clonotype was sampled from a man in his late teens or twenties in good health and CMV-seropositive. V and J are TRBV14 and TRBJ1-1; D might be TRBD1 (6 bases). The sample was PBMCs. The CDR3 is CASSQEGAFGAFF. In nucleotides, the CDR3 is TGTGCCAGCAGCCAAGAGGGGGCTTTTGGAGCTTTCTTT.